What follows are 32 T cell receptor beta chains derived from one specimen sequenced in a study of sequential checkpoint blockade in melanoma. Specified treatment: randomized to nivolumab then ipilimumab (arm A) or the reverse (arm B). Data came from immunoSEQ multiplex PCR; TCRdb stores just in-frame clones and leaves some out. The table shows thousands of clones, with about 21% occurring only once. The material was tumor tissue (inferred from file names), obtained from a patient given nivolumab and ipilimumab in sequence. These receptors were collected from a human donor with melanoma.

The V gene is TRBV6-7, the J gene TRBJ2-7; 9 positions agree with TRBD2. TRBV6-7 is known as an ORF, though its function is uncertain. V gave up 7 bases and J gave up 5 bases; unmatched junction bases: 12. The CDR3 spans 15 residues. The CDR3 spells CASITWTSAPDEQYF. The DNA for the CDR3 is TGTGCCAGCATAACCTGGACTAGCGCCCCGGACGAGCAGTACTTC.

This clone was counted ten times or more. The chain recombines TRBV11-3 with TRBJ2-6; possible D gene TRBD2, 6 bases. The CDR3 totals 18 residues. Trimming cost V 2 bases and J 0 bases, with 14 bases left between them. Germline loops: CDR1 SGHNT, CDR2 YENEEA. The CDR3 DNA reads TGTGCCAGCAGCTTAAGGTTAGGAGGGTCCTCTGGGGCCAACGTCCTGACTTTC. Amino acids: CASSLRLGGSSGANVLTF.

By share, this clone ranks as medium-sized. The V and J genes are TRBV6-8 and TRBJ2-7; 8 bases line up with TRBD2. The germline V gene has CDR1 MNHGY and CDR2 SAAAGT. This CDR3 region has 18 residues. Unmatched junction bases numbered 23, after V lost 7 bases and J lost 6 bases. CDR3 in amino acids: CASNPSGRVTPALAEQYF. In DNA form, the CDR3 reads TGTGCCAGCAACCCTTCCGGGAGGGTTACCCCTGCCCTAGCCGAGCAGTACTTC.

This clone qualifies as medium-sized. The chain joins TRBV28 to TRBJ2-1; 13 bases line up with TRBD2. This CDR3 region has 19 residues. The V gene end was trimmed by 0 bases and the J gene end by 7 bases; junction bases not matched to a gene: 12. Germline CDR1 is MDHEN and CDR2 is SYDVKM. CDR3 sequence: CASSLCILAGGPGKNEQFF. Here the CDR3 DNA reads TGTGCCAGCAGTTTATGCATACTAGCGGGAGGGCCGGGTAAAAATGAGCAGTTCTTC.

The chain uses TRBV29-1 and TRBJ2-3, with 8 bases that match TRBD2. Germline values: CDR1 SQVTM, CDR2 ANQGSEA. The V and J ends lost 4 bases and 2 bases, in that order; junction bases with no gene match: 8. CDR3 length equals 15 residues. The CDR3 region is CSVVGLAGYTDTQYF. CDR3 bases: TGCAGCGTTGTCGGGCTAGCGGGCTACACAGATACGCAGTATTTT.

The chain carries TRBV29-1 and TRBJ2-1, with 7 bases fitting TRBD1. The CDR3 covers 15 residues. Germline CDR1 and CDR2: SQVTM and ANQGSEA. Unmatched junction bases numbered 16, after V lost 7 bases and J lost 7 bases. Here the CDR3 reads CSAKIRQGSLNEQFF. CDR3 sequence (DNA): TGCAGCGCCAAAATCCGACAGGGATCACTTAATGAGCAGTTCTTC.

The J gene is TRBJ2-1, the V gene TRBV19; 9 bases match TRBD2. V lost 6 bases to trimming and J lost 9 bases; unmatched junction nucleotides: 15. CDR3 length: 16 residues. Germline CDR1 LNHDA, CDR2 SQIVND (reference sequence). CDR3 in DNA: TGTGCCAGTAGCGAATTTAGCGGGAGCTTAACCAGTGAGCAGTTCTTC. Amino acid sequence: CASSEFSGSLTSEQFF.

This clone was seen a few times. The V and J genes are TRBV28 and TRBJ2-7, with 10 bases matching TRBD1. Germline CDR1 and CDR2: MDHEN and SYDVKM. The ends lost 6 bases at V and 7 bases at J; junction bases unmatched: 9. CDR3 length equals 14 residues. As DNA, the CDR3 is TGTGCCAGCAGCCAGACAGGGGGCCCCTGGGAGCAGTACTTC. This sequence encodes CASSQTGGPWEQYF.

Sample share makes this clone large. The rearrangement uses TRBV19 and TRBJ2-3; D gene ambiguous. Germline V lookup: CDR1 LNHDA, CDR2 SQIVND (reference sequence). The CDR3 length is 15 residues. The V end lost 0 bases, the J end lost 1 base, and 8 bases lay between the germline ends. Here the CDR3 reads CASSIDRVGTDTQYF. Written as DNA, the CDR3 is TGTGCCAGTAGTATAGATCGGGTAGGCACAGATACGCAGTATTTT.

This clone has more than one count but fewer than ten. The rearrangement links TRBV11-3 to TRBJ2-3, with no clear D. The CDR3 has 16 residues. Germline assignment: CDR1 SGHNT and CDR2 YENEEA. Trimming shortened V by 1 base and J by 1 base, and 12 bases separated the two germline ends. CDR3 sequence: CASSLGLEARTDTQYF. The CDR3 region has the DNA TGTGCCAGCAGCTTAGGGTTGGAAGCTCGCACAGATACGCAGTATTTT. The whole variable domain, filled in from reference TRBV11-3 and TRBJ2-3, reads EAGVVQSPRYKIIEKKQPVAFWCNPISGHNTLYWYLQNLGQGPELLIRYENEEAVDDSQLPKDRFSAERLKGVDSTLKIQPAELGDSAVYLCASSLGLEARTDTQYFGPGTRLTVL.

The chain couples TRBV4-1 to TRBJ2-7; D may be TRBD2 (5 bases). Germline V gene data show CDR1 as MGHRA and CDR2 as YSYEKL. The CDR3 is 16 residues long. Trimming took off 2 bases at V and 3 bases at J, with 17 bases between the two ends. CDR3 coding DNA: TGCGCCAGCAGCCAACGTCCCGTCCTAGCTATCTACGAGCAGTACTTC. Amino acids: CASSQRPVLAIYEQYF.

This clone was observed a few times. The chain employs TRBV6-8 and TRBJ2-7; D is unresolved. CDR1 and CDR2 from the germline V gene are MNHGY and SAAAGT. CDR3 length: 15 amino acids. The V end was cut by 6 bases, the J end by 3 bases, with 18 bases between. The CDR3 DNA sequence: TGTGCCAGCAGCCCCGCTGCTCTCATTCTCTACGAGCAGTACTTC. It yields the protein CASSPAALILYEQYF.

The chain is built from TRBV19 and TRBJ2-1; 9 bases map to TRBD2. This CDR3 contains 18 residues. The V and J ends lost 3 bases and 0 bases, in that order; junction bases with no gene match: 9. Germline loops: CDR1 LNHDA, CDR2 SQIVND (reference sequence). This CDR3 is CASSIRVGSGSSYNEQFF. CDR3 in DNA: TGTGCCAGTAGTATCAGAGTAGGTAGCGGGAGCTCCTACAATGAGCAGTTCTTC.

The table lists this clone with a few counts. The CDR3 loop is CARLASHNEQFF. DNA of the CDR3: TGTGCCCGACTAGCGTCCCACAATGAGCAGTTCTTC. The chain uses TRBV30 and TRBJ2-1; TRBD2 matches 8 bases. CDR1 GTSNPN and CDR2 SVGIG come from the germline V gene (reference sequence). V shed 8 bases, J shed 5 bases, and the junction held 5 bases outside the gene matches. The CDR3 spans 12 residues.

The chain couples TRBV19 to TRBJ2-1; 8 nucleotides agree with TRBD1. The V gene end was trimmed by 6 bases and the J gene end by 6 bases; junction bases not matched to a gene: 10. CDR1 and CDR2 from the germline V gene are LNHDA and SQIVND (reference sequence). This CDR3 is built from 15 residues. CDR3 sequence (DNA): TGTGCCAGTAGGAGTCCGGGACAGGCCTCCAATGAGCAGTTCTTC. Translated, it gives CASRSPGQASNEQFF. Full variable domain (outside the CDR3, taken from reference TRBV19 and TRBJ2-1): DGGITQSPKYLFRKEGQNVTLSCEQNLNHDAMYWYRQDPGQGLRLIYYSQIVNDFQKGDIAEGYSVSREKKESFPLTVTSAQKNPTAFYLCASRSPGQASNEQFFGPGTRLTVL.

The chain combines TRBV18 with TRBJ1-1; 8 positions match TRBD1. Germline trimming cut 3 bases from V and 5 bases from J; bases unmatched to any gene: 8. The length of the CDR3 is 15 residues. The germline V gene has CDR1 KGHSH and CDR2 LQKENI. The CDR3 bases are TGTGCCAGCTCACCGCGAACAGGGGGACTGACTGAAGCTTTCTTT. This translates into CASSPRTGGLTEAFF.

A few counts support this clone. The CDR3 sequence: CASSPEGGLARTYEQFF. CDR3 nucleotides: TGTGCCAGCAGCCCAGAGGGGGGACTAGCGAGAACCTATGAGCAGTTCTTC. V usage is TRBV9 and J usage is TRBJ2-1, with TRBD2 identical over 10 bases. Germline V gives CDR1 SGDLS, CDR2 YYNGEE. The CDR3 is 17 residues long. The J segment lost 8 bases and the V segment lost 4 bases, leaving 15 bases of the junction unmatched.

This clone was counted at least ten times. J is TRBJ2-2 and V is TRBV9, with 7 bases matching TRBD1. The CDR3 sequence is 14 residues long. V lost 5 bases and J lost 4; bases outside the gene matches: 5. Germline CDR1 and CDR2: SGDLS and YYNGEE. The CDR3 protein is CASSWTGATGELFF. The CDR3 region has the DNA TGTGCCAGCAGTTGGACAGGCGCCACCGGGGAGCTGTTTTTT.

In this sample, this clone turned up many times. The J gene is TRBJ2-7, the V gene TRBV6-8, with D tentatively TRBD1 (5 bases). V lost 4 bases to trimming and J lost 6 bases, with 16 bases between them. Germline V gives CDR1 MNHGY, CDR2 SAAAGT. The CDR3 loop spans 14 amino acids. CDR3 bases: TGTGCCAGCAGTTCACAGGTTACATTCACCGAGCAGTACTTC. It yields the protein CASSSQVTFTEQYF.

By share, this clone ranks as medium-sized. This chain joins TRBV9 and TRBJ2-7; no definite D call. Germline-derived CDR1 and CDR2 are SGDLS and YYNGEE. Trimming took off 0 bases at V and 2 bases at J, with 6 bases between the two ends. The CDR3 loop spans 13 amino acids. For the CDR3, the DNA is TGTGCCAGCAGCGTAGGCTCAGCCTACGAGCAGTACTTC. This encodes CASSVGSAYEQYF.

This clone was detected once. The V and J genes are TRBV25-1 and TRBJ2-3, with D unclear. Trimming left V 4 bases short and J 2 bases short, with 4 bases between. Looked up from germline, CDR1 is MGHDK and CDR2 is SYGVNS. The CDR3 totals 12 residues. The CDR3 spells CASSALTDTQYF. CDR3 coding DNA: TGTGCCAGCAGTGCCCTCACAGATACGCAGTATTTT. The full variable domain, rest sourced from reference TRBV25-1 and TRBJ2-3, is EADIYQTPRYLVIGTGKKITLECSQTMGHDKMYWYQQDPGMELHLIHYSYGVNSTEKGDLSSESTVSRIRTEHFPLTLESARPSHTSQYLCASSALTDTQYFGPGTRLTVL.

This clone was picked up many times. The J gene is TRBJ1-2, the V gene TRBV11-3, with D possibly being TRBD1 (6 bases). The CDR3 is made up of 14 amino acids. V dropped 5 bases and J dropped 8 bases, with 18 bases sitting between them. Per germline, CDR1 SGHNT and CDR2 YENEEA. As DNA, the CDR3 is TGTGCCAGCAGCCCCAATGTAGGACAGTGGGGCTACACCTTC. Its protein is CASSPNVGQWGYTF.

This clone has a count of ten or more. The rearrangement joins TRBV11-3 to TRBJ2-3; a possible D gene is TRBD1 (5 bases). The CDR3 consists of 16 residues. Germline assignment: CDR1 SGHNT and CDR2 YENEEA. Trimming removed 5 bases at V and 2 bases at J, with 17 bases between. CDR3 DNA sequence: TGTGCCAGCAGCCCCCATGGGGCCAGGGACACAGATACGCAGTATTTT. Residues: CASSPHGARDTDTQYF.

J is TRBJ1-2 and V is TRBV18, with TRBD1 as a possible D gene (6 bases). CDR3 size: 15 residues. Germline loops: CDR1 KGHSH, CDR2 LQKENI. Trimming cost V 1 base and J 0 bases, with 9 bases left between them. CDR3 sequence: CASSPRDTPNYGYTF. CDR3 coding DNA: TGTGCCAGCTCACCACGGGACACCCCTAACTATGGCTACACCTTC.

The genes are TRBV6-8 and TRBJ2-1; 8 bases are shared with TRBD2. The length of the CDR3 is 15 residues. CDR1 is MNHGY and CDR2 is SAAAGT in the germline V gene. The ends lost 3 bases at V and 7 bases at J; junction bases unmatched: 8. CDR3 sequence (DNA): TGTGCCAGCAGTTATTTAGCGGGAAGATCGAATGAGCAGTTCTTC. Amino acids: CASSYLAGRSNEQFF.

This clone appeared a few times. V and J are TRBV11-3 and TRBJ2-1; 7 nucleotides match TRBD2. The trim removed 3 bases at V and 5 bases at J, leaving 10 bases unmatched. The CDR3 runs to 16 residues. Germline CDR1 SGHNT, CDR2 YENEEA. The CDR3 sequence is CASSFTISGRNNEQFF. The DNA for the CDR3 is TGTGCCAGCAGCTTCACCATTAGCGGGCGAAACAATGAGCAGTTCTTC.

In its sample, this clone ranks as medium-sized (0.01 to 0.1%). The chain recombines TRBV6-8 with TRBJ2-7; D is tentatively TRBD1 or TRBD2 (6 bases each). Per germline, CDR1 MNHGY and CDR2 SAAAGT. V lost 10 bases, J lost 5 bases, and 21 bases lay in between. This CDR3 contains 14 residues. The CDR3 reads CAISLTGGGHEQYF. Here the CDR3 DNA reads TGTGCCATCAGCCTAACCGGGGGCGGACACGAGCAGTACTTC.

This clone was detected many times. V gene TRBV11-3 combines with J gene TRBJ1-1; the D is unclear. V gave up 3 bases and J gave up 0 bases, with 14 bases separating them. Germline CDR1 reads SGHNT; CDR2 reads YENEEA. This CDR3 is built from 16 residues. CDR3 coding DNA: TGTGCCAGCAGCTTTCAGGTAGGACGGATGAACACTGAAGCTTTCTTT. The encoded protein is CASSFQVGRMNTEAFF.

This clone has just a few counts. The chain uses TRBV1 and TRBJ1-1; the D call in the table, TRBD1, was not verified against the DNA. TRBV1 is a pseudogene segment. This CDR3 region has 18 residues. CDR3 coding DNA: TGCACCAGCAGCCAATCCCCCAGGGGCAGGGGGCTTAACACTGAAGCTTTCTTT. This translates into CTSSQSPRGRGLNTEAFF.

The chain joins TRBV18 to TRBJ2-7; no reliable D call. Trimming stripped 4 bases from V and 4 bases from J, with 8 bases between. The germline V gene encodes CDR1 KGHSH and CDR2 LQKENI. This CDR3 has 12 amino acids. DNA of the CDR3: TGTGCCAGCTCACTTCCGGCATACGAGCAGTACTTC. Protein product: CASSLPAYEQYF.

DNA of the CDR3: TGTGCCTGGAGTGTACGGGCAGGGGGAGAGCAGTACTTC. Its protein is CAWSVRAGGEQYF. This rearrangement joins TRBV30 to TRBJ2-7; 7 nucleotides agree with TRBD1. Germline trimming cut 0 bases from V and 7 bases from J; bases unmatched to any gene: 6. CDR1 is GTSNPN and CDR2 is SVGIG in the germline V gene (reference sequence). This CDR3 has 13 residues.

This clone has just a few counts. The V gene is TRBV9, the J gene TRBJ2-3; D perhaps matches TRBD1 (5 bases). The germline gives CDR1 SGDLS, CDR2 YYNGEE. CDR3 size: 15 residues. Deletions cut 0 bases from V and 0 bases from J, with 8 bases between. The CDR3 loop is CASSVVPGSTDTQYF. CDR3 sequence (DNA): TGTGCCAGCAGCGTAGTACCAGGGAGCACAGATACGCAGTATTTT.